The 13 T cell receptor beta chains below all came from one sample that was sequenced in a study of cytomegalovirus exposure and HLA in healthy donors. It was with 60 Vbeta and 13 Jbeta primers that the PCR ran. Profiling relied on immunoSEQ multiplex PCR, and the TCRdb table lists in-frame clones only, not all of them. Of over 120,000 clones listed, around 78% were seen once; the top ten hold 2% to 2.5%. The sample consisted of PBMCs. The receptor set was obtained from a woman aged 18-29 years in good health and CMV-seropositive.

The chain combines TRBV19 with TRBJ1-2; 10 bases line up with TRBD1. Germline CDR1 LNHDA, CDR2 SQIVND (reference sequence). The V segment lost 7 bases and the J segment 4 bases; nucleotides outside the gene matches: 15. The CDR3 is made up of 17 amino acids. CDR3 nucleotide sequence: TGTGCCAGTACCCAAGGGACAGGGGACTTCCGGACCTATGGCTACACCTTC. Translated: CASTQGTGDFRTYGYTF.

The genes are TRBV7-8 and TRBJ2-1, with 12 bases lining up with TRBD2. Trimming took 4 bases from V and 5 from J; bases not matched to a gene: 3. Germline CDR1 and CDR2: SGHVS and FQNEAQ. This CDR3 spans 15 amino acids. CDR3 DNA sequence: TGTGCCAGCAGCTCTCGACTAGCGGGGGACAATGAGCAGTTCTTC. As protein: CASSSRLAGDNEQFF. The full variable domain, with the rest looked up from reference TRBV7-8 and TRBJ2-1, is GAGVSQSPRYKVAKRGQDVALRCDPISGHVSLFWYQQALGQGPEFLTYFQNEAQLDKSGLPSDRFFAERPEGSVSTLKIQRTQQEDSAVYLCASSSRLAGDNEQFFGPGTRLTVL.

Points on this clone: The junction departs from germline at one end; a sequencing error may be responsible. V gene TRBV28 combines with J gene TRBJ1-5, with D possibly matching TRBD1 (5 bases). There are 14 residues in the CDR3. CDR1 and CDR2 from the germline V gene are MDHEN and SYDVKM. DNA of the CDR3: TGTGCCGGCAGGCGCGGGGGTAGCAATCAGCCCCAGCATTTT. Amino acids: CAGRRGGSNQPQHF. Based on the CDR3 plus reference TRBV28 and TRBJ1-5, the full variable domain is DVKVTQSSRYLVKRTGEKVFLECVQDMDHENMFWYRQDPGLGLRLIYFSYDVKMKEKGDIPEGYSVSREKKERFSLILESASTNQTSMYLCAGRRGGSNQPQHFGDGTRLSIL.

The chain recombines TRBV5-1 with TRBJ2-5; 9 nucleotides align to TRBD2. Germline trimming cut 3 bases from V and 3 bases from J; bases unmatched to any gene: 3. Germline values: CDR1 SGHRS, CDR2 YFSETQ. The CDR3 contains 14 residues. The CDR3 reads CASSSIAGEETQYF. DNA of the CDR3: TGCGCCAGCAGCTCCATAGCGGGGGAAGAGACCCAGTACTTC. The full variable domain, with the rest looked up from reference TRBV5-1 and TRBJ2-5, is KAGVTQTPRYLIKTRGQQVTLSCSPISGHRSVSWYQQTPGQGLQFLFEYFSETQRNKGNFPGRFSGRQFSNSRSEMNVSTLELGDSALYLCASSSIAGEETQYFGPGTRLLVL.

This chain connects TRBV18 to TRBJ2-1; D might be TRBD2 (6 bases). Germline CDR1 is KGHSH and CDR2 is LQKENI. V lost 3 bases, J lost 5 bases, and 11 bases lay in between. The CDR3 is 14 amino acids. The CDR3 nucleotides are TGTGCCAGCTCACCCTTGACTAGGAACAATGAGCAGTTCTTC. Its translation: CASSPLTRNNEQFF.

V usage is TRBV6-5 and J usage is TRBJ1-2, with D possibly matching TRBD1 (5 bases). CDR1 and CDR2 (germline): MNHEY, SVGAGI. Deletions cut 6 bases from V and 4 bases from J, with 15 bases between. The CDR3 length is 14 residues. The CDR3 nucleotides read TGTGCCAGCAGGCAGGCTGGGGGGATCTATGGCTACACCTTC. It is translated as CASRQAGGIYGYTF.

V usage is TRBV4-1 and J usage is TRBJ2-7, with 9 bases fitting TRBD2. Trimming removed 4 bases from V and 4 bases from J; junction bases left unmatched: 2. The CDR3 covers 13 residues. The germline CDR1 and CDR2 sequences are MGHRA and YSYEKL. CDR3 DNA: TGCGCCAGCAGCCCGACTAGCGGTTACGAGCAGTACTTC. It encodes CASSPTSGYEQYF.

The chain carries TRBV7-9 and TRBJ2-7; 8 positions match TRBD1. The CDR3 has 14 amino acids. Germline CDR1 and CDR2: SEHNR and FQNEAQ (reference sequence). The J segment lost 3 bases and the V segment lost 5 bases, leaving 6 bases of the junction unmatched. The CDR3 is CASSPGQGIYEQYF. In nucleotides, the CDR3 is TGTGCCAGCAGCCCCGGACAGGGAATCTACGAGCAGTACTTC.

V gene TRBV18 combines with J gene TRBJ2-5; D is uncertain. Germline V gene lookup returns CDR1 KGHSH and CDR2 LQKENI. V was pared by 3 bases and J by 2 bases, with 4 bases between. This CDR3 comprises 12 residues. This CDR3 is CASSPPQETQYF. CDR3 bases: TGTGCCAGCTCACCCCCACAAGAGACCCAGTACTTC. Complete variable domain (other parts from reference TRBV18 and TRBJ2-5): NAGVMQNPRHLVRRRGQEARLRCSPMKGHSHVYWYRQLPEEGLKFMVYLQKENIIDESGMPKERFSAEFPKEGPSILRIQQVVRGDSAAYFCASSPPQETQYFGPGTRLLVL.

The genes are TRBV19 and TRBJ1-5, with 8 bases matching TRBD1. The CDR3 consists of 14 residues. J was trimmed by 11 bases and V by 7 bases; bases with no gene match: 13. Per germline, CDR1 LNHDA and CDR2 SQIVND (reference sequence). For the CDR3, the DNA is TGTGCCAGTACCATGGGGACAGGTGATCGGGCCCAGCATTTT. Its protein is CASTMGTGDRAQHF.

V and J are TRBV10-1 and TRBJ1-1, with D possibly being TRBD1 (6 bases). CDR1 is WNHNN, CDR2 SYGVQD, per germline (reference sequence). The CDR3 is 16 residues long. Trimming removed 4 bases at V and 2 bases at J, with 17 bases between. The CDR3 nucleotides are TGCGCCAGCAGTGTTAATCCGGGGGGCGAAAACACTGAAGCTTTCTTT. This gives the protein CASSVNPGGENTEAFF.

The chain uses TRBV10-3 and TRBJ2-7, with 8 nucleotides matching TRBD2. The CDR3 contains 17 residues. Trimming cost V 0 bases and J 4 bases; bases outside gene matches: 11. CDR1 and CDR2 (germline): ENHRY, SYGVKD. In DNA form, the CDR3 reads TGTGCCATCAGTGAGTCCAGCGGAGCGGGGGTGAGTTACGAGCAGTACTTC. It specifies CAISESSGAGVSYEQYF.

The V gene is TRBV6-5, the J gene TRBJ1-6; maybe TRBD1 (5 bases). Germline values: CDR1 MNHEY, CDR2 SVGAGI. The CDR3 covers 15 residues. The V end was cut by 5 bases, the J end by 9 bases, with 17 bases between. Here the CDR3 reads CASSRSRDASSPLHF. CDR3 coding DNA: TGTGCCAGCAGTAGGTCCAGGGATGCCAGTTCACCCCTCCACTTT.